This T cell receptor beta chain was identified during a study of OX40 agonist ivuxolimab in advanced cancers. In the study overall: The treatment was a fully human IgG2 OX40 agonist, ivuxolimab.

Details on this clone: Its cognate antigen is unknown.

Enrollment shut out patients with autoimmune disease history or systemic immunosuppression. Overall study results and limits: Averaging showed that CD8+ T cells had more expanded clones than CD4+ did. Both blood CD4+ and CD8+ T cells showed clonal growth by week 6 at 0.1 to 3.0 mg/kg.

Libraries were prepared by immunoSEQ multiplex PCR; TCRdb keeps only in-frame clonotypes and omits some of them. This sample has some 64,000 clones, with about four fifths found just once. Specimen: CD4+ or CD8+ T cells sorted from blood, collected in a trial of the OX40 agonist ivuxolimab. The sequence derives from an adult with an advanced solid tumor such as melanoma, head and neck, liver or kidney cancer.

The CDR3 DNA reads as TGTGCCAGCAGCCACGCAGGGGGCTCTGGAAACACCATATATTTT. This translates into CASSHAGGSGNTIYF. The chain carries TRBV9 and TRBJ1-3; TRBD1 agrees at 7 bases. Losses at the gene ends were 4 bases for V and 0 bases for J; bases not matched to a gene: 4. This CDR3 is built from 15 residues. Per germline, CDR1 SGDLS and CDR2 YYNGEE.